The 20 T cell receptor beta chains reported below all come from one sample, sequenced in a study of T cells in Graves' hyperthyroidism and ophthalmopathy. Amplification targeted TCR beta CDR3 regions from RNA transcripts. First-round RT-PCR of the TCR CDR3 relied on the HTBI primer set. TCRdb re-called the multiplex PCR reads with MiXCR, one entry per CDR3 protein. This sample has 310,000 or so distinct CDR3 sequences, with around 15% found just once. The source material was blood. The receptors originated from a woman aged 60 to 75 with Graves' ophthalmopathy.

The rearrangement joins TRBV9 to TRBJ2-3, with TRBD2 matching over 11 bases. This CDR3 is built from 15 residues. Trimming at V came to 4 bases and at J to 3 bases, leaving 4 bases not matched to a gene. CDR1 is SGDLS and CDR2 is YYNGEE in the germline V gene. CDR3 in amino acids: CASSFSGRGTDTQYF. The CDR3 nucleotides read TGTGCCAGCAGCTTTAGCGGGAGGGGGACAGATACGCAGTATTTT.

This sequence joins TRBV27 and TRBJ2-6, with no clear D. Germline CDR1 is MNHEY and CDR2 is SMNVEV (reference sequence). The CDR3 is made up of 14 amino acids. Trimming removed 5 bases at V and 0 bases at J, with 5 bases between. DNA for the CDR3: TGTGCCAGCAGTAAGTACTCTGGGGCCAACGTCCTGACTTTC. It specifies CASSKYSGANVLTF.

There are many counts of this clonotype. The CDR3 region has the DNA TGTGCCAGCAGCTCCAACACTGTCGGGCAGTATTTT. It codes for CASSSNTVGQYF. V gene TRBV7-9 combines with J gene TRBJ2-3; D not certain. The CDR3 has 12 amino acids. Germline V gene lookup returns CDR1 SEHNR and CDR2 FQNEAQ (reference sequence). The V and J ends lost 4 bases and 11 bases respectively, with 13 bases between them.

The V gene is TRBV6-1, the J gene TRBJ1-5; TRBD1 matches at 10 bases. V shed 7 bases and J 6 bases; nucleotides not matched to a gene: 6. The V gene's germline CDR1 is MNHNS and CDR2 SASEGT. The length of the CDR3 is 14 residues. CDR3 sequence reads: CASTLDRGGQPQHF. The CDR3 DNA sequence: TGTGCCAGCACATTGGACAGGGGGGGTCAGCCCCAGCATTTT.

This clonotype was observed many times. This chain links TRBV7-9 with TRBJ2-3; 7 positions match TRBD2. Looked up from germline, CDR1 is SEHNR and CDR2 is FQNEAQ (reference sequence). The trim removed 7 bases at V and 4 bases at J, leaving 5 bases unmatched. The CDR3 is 13 amino acids. The CDR3, as DNA: TGTGCCAGCACCCTGGCGGGGGCAGATACGCAGTATTTT. It translates to CASTLAGADTQYF. Full variable domain (rest looked up from reference TRBV7-9 and TRBJ2-3): DTGVSQNPRHKITKRGQNVTFRCDPISEHNRLYWYRQTLGQGPEFLTYFQNEAQLEKSRLLSDRFSAERPKGSFSTLEIQRTEQGDSAMYLCASTLAGADTQYFGPGTRLTVL.

This clonotype was found many times. The chain couples TRBV7-8 to TRBJ1-2; D possibly corresponds to TRBD1 (5 bases). In germline, CDR1 is SGHVS, CDR2 FQNEAQ. The length of the CDR3 is 15 residues. Trimming removed 5 bases at V and 1 base at J, with 14 bases between. The CDR3 nucleotides read TGTGCCAGCAGCCCCTCGGGGGGTCTTAACTATGGCTACACCTTC. Translated, it gives CASSPSGGLNYGYTF.

This clonotype was counted a few times. V gene TRBV5-1 combines with J gene TRBJ2-3; 8 positions match TRBD2. Germline values: CDR1 SGHRS, CDR2 YFSETQ. The CDR3 totals 14 residues. The ends lost 2 bases at V and 2 bases at J; junction bases unmatched: 1. The CDR3 nucleotides read TGCGCCAGCAGCTTACTAGCGGACACAGATACGCAGTATTTT. Amino acid sequence: CASSLLADTDTQYF. The complete variable domain, with remaining parts taken from reference TRBV5-1 and TRBJ2-3, reads KAGVTQTPRYLIKTRGQQVTLSCSPISGHRSVSWYQQTPGQGLQFLFEYFSETQRNKGNFPGRFSGRQFSNSRSEMNVSTLELGDSALYLCASSLLADTDTQYFGPGTRLTVL.

This clonotype was observed at least ten times. The rearrangement joins TRBV2 to TRBJ1-1; TRBD1 might be the D (5 bases). Germline V lookup: CDR1 SNHLY, CDR2 FYNNEI. The CDR3 is 13 amino acids. With 6 bases removed from V and 3 bases from J, the gap between germline ends came to 11 bases. DNA for the CDR3: TGTGCCAGCAGAGTCAGGGAAGACACTGAAGCTTTCTTT. Amino acid sequence: CASRVREDTEAFF.

At least ten counts were recorded for this clonotype. This chain connects TRBV6-2 or TRBV6-3 to TRBJ2-3, with 7 bases aligning to TRBD2. Germline V gene lookup returns CDR1 MNHEY and CDR2 SVGEGT. The V and J ends lost 2 bases and 6 bases, in that order; junction bases with no gene match: 11. The CDR3 loop spans 16 amino acids. The DNA for the CDR3 is TGTGCCAGCAGTTACCCGAAGGGGACCGGGAGGGATACGCAGTATTTT. Translation: CASSYPKGTGRDTQYF.

This clonotype was recorded many times. The genes are TRBV11-2 and TRBJ2-5; D perhaps matches TRBD1 (5 bases). CDR3 length: 15 residues. V lost 5 bases to trimming and J lost 3 bases, with 16 bases between them. Germline V gene sequence: CDR1 SGHAT, CDR2 FQNNGV. The CDR3 here is CASSPQDTVEETQYF. The CDR3 nucleotides are TGTGCCAGCAGCCCCCAGGACACCGTAGAAGAGACCCAGTACTTC. The variable domain in full, with the rest retrieved from reference TRBV11-2 and TRBJ2-5, is EAGVAQSPRYKIIEKRQSVAFWCNPISGHATLYWYQQILGQGPKLLIQFQNNGVVDDSQLPKDRFSAERLKGVDSTLKIQPAKLEDSAVYLCASSPQDTVEETQYFGPGTRLLVL.

This clonotype was recorded at least ten times. The rearrangement joins TRBV5-1 to TRBJ1-4, with D tentatively TRBD1 (5 bases). V gave up 5 bases and J gave up 1 base, with 21 bases separating them. The germline CDR1 and CDR2 sequences are SGHRS and YFSETQ. The CDR3 totals 18 residues. CDR3 sequence: CASRPGFGARGTNEKLFF. Here the CDR3 DNA reads TGCGCCAGCAGGCCCGGTTTCGGGGCCCGAGGAACTAATGAAAAACTGTTTTTT.

The chain links TRBV27 to TRBJ2-7; a possible D gene is TRBD2 (5 bases). This CDR3 spans 14 amino acids. V was trimmed by 5 bases and J by 1 base, leaving 12 bases between them. CDR1 MNHEY and CDR2 SMNVEV come from the germline V gene (reference sequence). The CDR3 reads CASSPGFVSYEQYF. Written as DNA, the CDR3 is TGTGCCAGCAGTCCGGGATTTGTATCCTACGAGCAGTACTTC.

This clonotype was seen ten or more times. The chain recombines TRBV20-1 with TRBJ1-5; D is possibly TRBD1 (6 bases). The V gene's germline CDR1 is DFQATT and CDR2 SNEGSKA (reference sequence). This CDR3 is built from 13 residues. The V gene lost 7 bases and the J gene lost 7 bases, with 17 bases spanning the gap. This CDR3 is CSVGGHPSQPQHF. CDR3 DNA: TGCAGTGTAGGGGGTCATCCGTCCCAGCCCCAGCATTTT.

This clonotype was counted at least ten times. V is TRBV7-2 and J is TRBJ1-2; 10 positions match TRBD1. This CDR3 has 14 residues. Germline lookup yields CDR1 SGHTA and CDR2 FQGNSA. After removal of 5 bases from V and 6 bases from J, the junction contained 6 bases not matched to a gene. CDR3 in DNA: TGTGCCAGCAGCCCAGACAGGGGGCGGGATGGCTACACCTTC. It yields the protein CASSPDRGRDGYTF.

This clonotype was observed at least ten times. The rearrangement joins TRBV18 to TRBJ2-7; D is unresolved. This CDR3 is 13 amino acids long. Germline V gives CDR1 KGHSH, CDR2 LQKENI. Trimming took 3 bases from V and 0 from J, leaving 6 bases between them. DNA of the CDR3: TGTGCCAGCTCACCCACCTCCTCCTACGAGCAGTACTTC. Residues: CASSPTSSYEQYF.

In this sample, this clonotype turned up many times. This chain links TRBV20-1 with TRBJ1-6; no clear D gene. The germline V gene encodes CDR1 DFQATT and CDR2 SNEGSKA (reference sequence). V gave up 6 bases and J gave up 7 bases, with 13 bases separating them. This CDR3 has 13 residues. CDR3 in DNA: TGCAGTGCCGGAGGACGGAGAAATTCACCCCTCCACTTT. Translation: CSAGGRRNSPLHF.

The rearrangement joins TRBV20-1 to TRBJ1-1; the match to TRBD1 covers 11 bases. After removal of 5 bases from V and 4 bases from J, the junction contained 6 bases not matched to a gene. The germline CDR1 and CDR2 sequences are DFQATT and SNEGSKA (reference sequence). This CDR3 has 14 amino acids. The CDR3 bases are TGCAGTGCTCTACGGACAGGGGGCGGCACTGAAGCTTTCTTT. It codes for CSALRTGGGTEAFF.

There are many counts of this clonotype. The chain uses TRBV20-1 and TRBJ1-5; no definite D call. CDR1 DFQATT and CDR2 SNEGSKA come from the germline V gene (reference sequence). CDR3 length equals 12 residues. The V end lost 0 bases, the J end lost 6 bases, and 6 bases lay between the germline ends. The CDR3 protein is CSARDSGQPQHF. The CDR3 DNA reads TGCAGTGCTAGAGATTCGGGTCAGCCCCAGCATTTT.

This clonotype was seen a handful of times. The rearrangement uses TRBV9 and TRBJ2-2, with 14 nucleotides matching TRBD2. Looked up from germline, CDR1 is SGDLS and CDR2 is YYNGEE. The CDR3 covers 17 residues. J was trimmed by 4 bases and V by 3 bases; bases with no gene match: 5. CDR3 coding DNA: TGTGCCAGCAGCGCCGCCGGGACTAGCGGGGGCACCGGGGAGCTGTTTTTT. As protein: CASSAAGTSGGTGELFF.

This clonotype came up many times. The rearrangement joins TRBV7-9 to TRBJ2-5; tentatively, D is TRBD1 or TRBD2 (5 bases each). Germline V gene lookup returns CDR1 SEHNR and CDR2 FQNEAQ (reference sequence). V was pared by 2 bases and J by 0 bases, with 7 bases between. The CDR3 extends over 14 amino acids. The CDR3 DNA is TGTGCCAGCAGCTTATGGGGACACCAAGAGACCCAGTACTTC. This codes for CASSLWGHQETQYF.